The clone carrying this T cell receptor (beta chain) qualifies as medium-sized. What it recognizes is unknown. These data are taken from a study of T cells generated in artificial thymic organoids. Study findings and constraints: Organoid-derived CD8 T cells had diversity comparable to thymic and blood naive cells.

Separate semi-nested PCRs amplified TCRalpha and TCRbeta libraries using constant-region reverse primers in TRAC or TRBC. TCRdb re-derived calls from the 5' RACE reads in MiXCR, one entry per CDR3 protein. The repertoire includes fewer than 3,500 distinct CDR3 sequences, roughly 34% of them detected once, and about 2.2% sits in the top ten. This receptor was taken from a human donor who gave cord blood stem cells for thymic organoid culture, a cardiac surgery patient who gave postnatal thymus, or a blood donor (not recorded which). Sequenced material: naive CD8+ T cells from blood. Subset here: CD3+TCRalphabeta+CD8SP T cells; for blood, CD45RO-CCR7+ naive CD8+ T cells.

The CDR3 loop is CASSLGRGVGTEAFF. The DNA for the CDR3 is TGTGCCAGCAGCTTAGGACGAGGGGTTGGAACTGAAGCTTTCTTT. The rearrangement uses TRBV7-6 and TRBJ1-1; a weak D match, TRBD1 (5 bases). The CDR3 has 15 amino acids. Germline CDR1 SGHVS, CDR2 FNYEAQ. Trimming left V 1 base short and J 5 bases short, with 14 bases between.